One sample yielded the 27 T cell receptor beta chains listed below, sequenced in a study of control samples from healthy donors and cancer patients. Repertoires were generated with immunoSEQ multiplex PCR, while TCRdb's copy carries only in-frame clones and drops some. In the table there are around 80,000 clones, around 92% of which are singletons. Sequences were obtained from blood. The source is a man aged 45-65 years in good health.

The chain couples TRBV4-2 to TRBJ1-1; D remains ambiguous. The CDR3 loop spans 14 amino acids. Trimming left V 0 bases short and J 7 bases short, with 12 bases between. Germline lookup yields CDR1 LGHNA and CDR2 YNFKEQ. This chain's CDR3 is CASSQERSIGEAFF. Written as DNA, the CDR3 is TGTGCCAGCAGCCAAGAGAGGTCAATAGGTGAAGCTTTCTTT.

This clone has only one observation. The chain recombines TRBV5-6 with TRBJ1-1; D unresolved. Looked up from germline, CDR1 is SGHDT and CDR2 is YYEEEE. Trimming removed 1 base from V and 7 bases from J, with 8 bases in between. CDR3 length equals 12 residues. This CDR3 is CASSLRDLEAFF. The CDR3 DNA reads as TGTGCCAGCAGCTTGAGGGATCTTGAAGCTTTCTTT. Filled out from reference TRBV5-6 and TRBJ1-1, the complete variable domain reads DAGVTQSPTHLIKTRGQQVTLRCSPKSGHDTVSWYQQALGQGPQFIFQYYEEEERQRGNFPDRFSGHQFPNYSSELNVNALLLGDSALYLCASSLRDLEAFFGQGTRLTVV.

This chain links TRBV5-1 with TRBJ1-1; TRBD1 might be the D (5 bases). CDR3 size: 14 residues. Germline loops: CDR1 SGHRS, CDR2 YFSETQ. V lost 4 bases, J lost 2 bases, and 12 bases lay in between. The CDR3, as DNA: TGCGCCAGCAGCCAGGGTCCGGGAAACACTGAAGCTTTCTTT. It translates to CASSQGPGNTEAFF.

This clone has a single count. The chain is built from TRBV29-1 and TRBJ2-6, with no clear D. Between the trimmed V and J ends, which lost 6 bases and 0 bases, there was a span of 15 bases. Per the germline V gene, CDR1 is SQVTM and CDR2 is ANQGSEA. The CDR3 spans 16 residues. The CDR3 DNA sequence: TGCAGCGTCCCCGCGGACGGATCCTCTGGGGCCAACGTCCTGACTTTC. This sequence encodes CSVPADGSSGANVLTF.

The chain links TRBV5-1 to TRBJ1-1; 8 nucleotides line up with TRBD1. J lost 1 base, V lost 3 bases, and 5 bases had no gene match. The CDR3 spans 15 residues. CDR1 is SGHRS and CDR2 is YFSETQ in the germline V gene. The CDR3: CASSWPQGENTEAFF. In nucleotides, the CDR3 is TGCGCCAGCAGCTGGCCACAGGGGGAGAACACTGAAGCTTTCTTT.

This clone was seen just once. This chain uses TRBV6-5 with TRBJ1-1; D is unresolved. The CDR3 extends over 15 amino acids. The V end was cut by 0 bases, the J end by 2 bases, with 10 bases between. Germline V lookup: CDR1 MNHEY, CDR2 SVGAGI. For the CDR3, the DNA is TGTGCCAGCAGTTACTCTGTCTATGTCAACACTGAAGCTTTCTTT. Translating it yields CASSYSVYVNTEAFF.

The chain links TRBV7-2 to TRBJ2-1; D could derive from TRBD1 or TRBD2 (6 bases each). Germline assignment: CDR1 SGHTA and CDR2 FQGNSA. This CDR3 region has 13 residues. Trimming removed 1 base at V and 15 bases at J, with 16 bases between. As DNA, the CDR3 is TGTGCCAGCAGCTTAGGGGGGGCCAAGTTTCCGTTCTTC. It translates to CASSLGGAKFPFF.

The count of this clone is one. This chain uses TRBV4-3 with TRBJ1-6; a weak D match, TRBD1 (5 bases). CDR3 size: 18 residues. The germline CDR1 and CDR2 sequences are LGHNA and YSLEER. Trimming took 0 bases from V and 0 from J, leaving 12 bases between them. CDR3 in DNA: TGCGCCAGCAGCCAAGATGGGGCAGGGAGCTCCTATAATTCACCCCTCCACTTT. Its protein is CASSQDGAGSSYNSPLHF.

The chain carries TRBV14 and TRBJ2-1; D unclear. The V end was cut by 3 bases, the J end by 8 bases, with 11 bases between. The CDR3 covers 13 residues. Per the germline V gene, CDR1 is SGHDN and CDR2 is FVKESK. CDR3 in DNA: TGTGCCAGCAGCCAGGCCCCTTACGATGAGCAGTTCTTC. Residues: CASSQAPYDEQFF.

The chain recombines TRBV6-5 with TRBJ1-6, with TRBD1 identical over 9 bases. CDR3 length: 14 amino acids. V trimming: 7 bases; J trimming: 9 bases; junction bases outside the gene matches: 7. The V gene's germline CDR1 is MNHEY and CDR2 SVGAGI. The CDR3 loop reads CASTPGQGTSPLHF. CDR3 nucleotide sequence: TGTGCCAGCACTCCGGGACAGGGTACTTCACCCCTCCACTTT.

The rearrangement uses TRBV2 and TRBJ2-6; D not resolved. V lost 4 bases, J lost 4 bases, and 2 bases lay in between. The CDR3 totals 12 residues. Germline assignment: CDR1 SNHLY and CDR2 FYNNEI. This CDR3 reads CASSVGANVLTF. The CDR3 bases are TGTGCCAGCAGTGTGGGGGCCAACGTCCTGACTTTC. Together with reference TRBV2 and TRBJ2-6, the CDR3 gives the full variable domain: EPEVTQTPSHQVTQMGQEVILRCVPISNHLYFYWYRQILGQKVEFLVSFYNNEISEKSEIFDDQFSVERPDGSNFTLKIRSTKLEDSAMYFCASSVGANVLTFGAGSRLTVL.

The V call is TRBV5-6, the J call TRBJ2-1, with 14 bases matching TRBD2. The CDR3 spans 19 residues. Per the germline V gene, CDR1 is SGHDT and CDR2 is YYEEEE. The J segment lost 8 bases and the V segment lost 1 base, leaving 14 bases of the junction unmatched. The CDR3 reads CASSLRLAGGHSIPHEQFF. The CDR3 DNA is TGTGCCAGCAGCTTGAGACTAGCGGGGGGGCACTCCATCCCCCATGAGCAGTTCTTC.

The rearrangement joins TRBV6-2 or TRBV6-3 to TRBJ2-7; D gene uncertain. Germline V CDR1 and CDR2: MNHEY, SVGEGT. The CDR3 is 14 residues long. Trimming removed 2 bases at V and 5 bases at J, with 13 bases between. The CDR3 spells CASSYDGPSDEQYF. In DNA, the CDR3 is TGTGCCAGCAGTTACGATGGTCCTTCAGACGAGCAGTACTTC.

This chain connects TRBV19 to TRBJ1-4; D is undetermined. Trimming stripped 7 bases from V and 10 bases from J, with 7 bases between. Germline CDR1 LNHDA, CDR2 SQIVND (reference sequence). This CDR3 is 10 amino acids long. The CDR3 loop is CASKEGKLFF. DNA for the CDR3: TGTGCCAGTAAAGAAGGAAAACTGTTTTTT.

This chain uses TRBV5-4 with TRBJ1-4; the D is unclear. The ends were cut back, 3 bases at V and 3 bases at J, with 9 bases in the middle. Germline V gene lookup returns CDR1 SGHNT and CDR2 YYREEE (reference sequence). The CDR3 is 14 residues long. CDR3 protein: CASSSRVANEKLFF. The CDR3 coding sequence is TGTGCCAGCAGCTCACGGGTAGCTAATGAAAAACTGTTTTTT.

This clone was detected once. The chain employs TRBV4-1 and TRBJ2-7; 9 nucleotides match TRBD1. This CDR3 has 15 amino acids. Per the germline V gene, CDR1 is MGHRA and CDR2 is YSYEKL. J was trimmed by 3 bases and V by 1 base; bases with no gene match: 4. The CDR3 DNA is TGCGCCAGCAGCCAAGGGGGGACAGGGAACTACGAGCAGTACTTC. This gives the protein CASSQGGTGNYEQYF.

The gene calls are TRBV24-1 and TRBJ1-2, with a tentative D call TRBD1 (6 bases). Trimming cost V 3 bases and J 13 bases, with 20 bases left between them. The CDR3 extends over 14 amino acids. Germline loops: CDR1 KGHDR, CDR2 SFDVKD. CDR3 DNA: TGTGCCACCAGTGATGGGACGGTTGAGAAGGGGGTCACCTTC. Amino acid sequence: CATSDGTVEKGVTF.

This rearrangement joins TRBV28 to TRBJ1-1, with no clear D. Deletions cut 5 bases from V and 1 base from J, with 14 bases between. The CDR3 has 15 amino acids. CDR1 MDHEN and CDR2 SYDVKM come from the germline V gene. CDR3 sequence: CASSLPGESNTEAFF. CDR3 in DNA: TGTGCCAGCAGTCTCCCAGGAGAATCGAACACTGAAGCTTTCTTT.

Turning to this clone: At one end the junction does not follow the germline gene, possibly because of a read error. The CDR3 is CASRYSLRLAGNTDTQYF. The CDR3 DNA is TGTGCCAGCAGATACTCCCTCCGACTAGCGGGCAACACAGATACGCAGTATTTT. This chain links TRBV6-2 or TRBV6-3 with TRBJ2-3; 10 nucleotides align to TRBD2. The CDR3 totals 18 residues. The germline CDR1 and CDR2 sequences are MNHEY and SVGEGT.

This chain links TRBV7-8 with TRBJ1-2; weak D call: TRBD1 (5 bases). Germline V gives CDR1 SGHVS, CDR2 FQNEAQ. The V end was cut by 3 bases, the J end by 1 base, with 9 bases between. The CDR3 is made up of 14 amino acids. CDR3 protein: CASSFGTLNYGYTF. The CDR3 DNA reads TGTGCCAGCAGCTTTGGGACGCTTAACTATGGCTACACCTTC.

The rearrangement joins TRBV18 to TRBJ1-3; no firm D call. Trimming shortened V by 3 bases and J by 4 bases, and 10 bases separated the two germline ends. The CDR3 consists of 14 residues. CDR1 is KGHSH, CDR2 LQKENI, per germline. The CDR3 here is CASSPSSMGNTIYF. CDR3 sequence (DNA): TGTGCCAGCTCACCCTCATCCATGGGAAACACCATATATTTT. The variable domain in full, completed from reference TRBV18 and TRBJ1-3, reads NAGVMQNPRHLVRRRGQEARLRCSPMKGHSHVYWYRQLPEEGLKFMVYLQKENIIDESGMPKERFSAEFPKEGPSILRIQQVVRGDSAAYFCASSPSSMGNTIYFGEGSWLTVV.

A few counts support this clone. The chain joins TRBV7-9 to TRBJ1-5; D ambiguous. This CDR3 has 15 amino acids. Germline assignment: CDR1 SEHNR and CDR2 FQNEAQ (reference sequence). Deletions cut 0 bases from V and 3 bases from J, with 9 bases between. In DNA form, the CDR3 reads TGTGCCAGCAGCTTAGCGGGCAGCTCCAATCAGCCCCAGCATTTT. Protein sequence: CASSLAGSSNQPQHF.

The CDR3 bases are TGTGCCAGCAGCTTTTACAGGGATTCTCGGTCACCCCTCCACTTT. It is translated as CASSFYRDSRSPLHF. The rearrangement uses TRBV7-2 and TRBJ1-6, with D possibly TRBD1 on 6 matching bases. CDR3 size: 15 residues. With 3 bases removed from V and 10 bases from J, the gap between germline ends came to 16 bases. Germline CDR1 and CDR2: SGHTA and FQGNSA.

The chain joins TRBV2 to TRBJ2-7; D is undetermined. Deletions cut 10 bases from V and 4 bases from J, with 11 bases between. CDR3 length: 11 residues. Germline V gives CDR1 SNHLY, CDR2 FYNNEI. The CDR3 DNA is TGTGCCACAGCCAGTCTTTACGAGCAGTACTTC. It is translated as CATASLYEQYF. The entire variable domain, with the rest obtained from reference TRBV2 and TRBJ2-7, is as follows: EPEVTQTPSHQVTQMGQEVILRCVPISNHLYFYWYRQILGQKVEFLVSFYNNEISEKSEIFDDQFSVERPDGSNFTLKIRSTKLEDSAMYFCATASLYEQYFGPGTRLTVT.

This chain joins TRBV6-1 and TRBJ1-6, with D possibly matching TRBD1 (5 bases). V was trimmed by 1 base and J by 7 bases, leaving 20 bases between them. The germline V gene encodes CDR1 MNHNS and CDR2 SASEGT. The CDR3 sequence is 18 residues long. This chain's CDR3 is CASSEEVAGGVWNSPLHF. The CDR3 region has the DNA TGTGCCAGCAGTGAAGAGGTCGCCGGAGGGGTCTGGAATTCACCCCTCCACTTT.

This clone was observed a few times. The rearrangement links TRBV20-1 to TRBJ1-1; no reliable D call. This CDR3 has 14 residues. V was shortened by 3 bases and J by 0 bases, with 11 bases between the two germline ends. Germline assignment: CDR1 DFQATT and CDR2 SNEGSKA (reference sequence). The CDR3 bases are TGCAGTGCTAGTCCTCCGGGAATGAACACTGAAGCTTTCTTT. This gives the protein CSASPPGMNTEAFF.

The chain is built from TRBV30 and TRBJ1-5; 8 bases line up with TRBD1. The CDR3 sequence is 15 residues long. Looked up from germline, CDR1 is GTSNPN and CDR2 is SVGIG (reference sequence). With 5 bases clipped from V and 4 bases from J, the junction kept 10 bases outside the gene matches. The CDR3 coding sequence is TGTGCCTGGTCCCCGGGACAGGTCTATAATCAGCCCCAGCATTTT. It yields the protein CAWSPGQVYNQPQHF. Using reference TRBV30 and TRBJ1-5 for the parts outside the CDR3, the full variable domain is SQTIHQWPATLVQPVGSPLSLECTVEGTSNPNLYWYRQAAGRGLQLLFYSVGIGQISSEVPQNLSASRPQDRQFILSSKKLLLSDSGFYLCAWSPGQVYNQPQHFGDGTRLSIL.